This T cell receptor beta chain was recovered during a study of cytomegalovirus exposure and HLA in healthy donors. Background on the study: Ancestry clustering placed 70% to 85% of around 400 genotyped donors in the Caucasian-associated cluster. Study conclusions and caveats: Researchers reported in a later analysis that common viral pathogens appeared linked to several top clusters. The authors confirmed in vitro that a few CMV-associated chains were specific for CMV antigens.

Germline CDR1 reads SNHLY; CDR2 reads FYNNEI. This CDR3 is 16 amino acids long. Trimming removed 4 bases at V and 2 bases at J, with 15 bases between. In its sample, this clone was seen once. Its target is unknown. The study ran its PCR with 60 Vbeta and 13 Jbeta primers. Here immunoSEQ multiplex PCR was the method, and the copy in TCRdb shows in-frame clones only, minus some. The sample shows about 59,000 clones, around 83% of them seen only once. The CMV serostatus of this donor was not recorded. J is TRBJ2-1 and V is TRBV2, with a weak D call TRBD2 (6 bases). The receptor's source is a human donor in good health. The sample consisted of PBMCs. CDR3 DNA: TGTGCCAGCAGTGCGACTGGGGGGAACACCTACAATGAGCAGTTCTTC. Translating gives CASSATGGNTYNEQFF.